The 18 T cell receptor beta chains reported below all come from one sample, sequenced in a study of naive and memory T cell subsets. The beta constant-region primer was an equimolar mix of two oligonucleotides covering TRBC1 and TRBC2. Four rounds of PCR amplified the ligated cDNA using nested alpha and beta constant-region primers plus SP2. TCRdb ran MiXCR on the UMI-ligation and nested PCR reads and lists one entry per CDR3 protein. The sample shows 8,500 to 10,000 distinct CDR3 sequences, about 6% of them seen only once. Sequenced sample: CD4+ TEMRA cells from blood. As for subset: effector memory re-expressing CD45RA, CD45RA+ CD27-. The receptors here all came from a human donor in good health.

This clonotype was counted ten times or more. This chain joins TRBV7-9 and TRBJ1-2; weak D call: TRBD1 (6 bases). Trimming took 8 bases from V and 3 from J, leaving 13 bases between them. This CDR3 spans 13 amino acids. CDR1 and CDR2 from the germline V gene are SEHNR and FQNEAQ (reference sequence). CDR3 bases: TGTGCCAGCGGGGGGCCGGGCGACTATGGCTACACCTTC. It encodes CASGGPGDYGYTF.

This clonotype was seen many times. The genes are TRBV7-2 and TRBJ1-5, with 12 bases that match TRBD1. The CDR3 is 16 residues long. Germline loops: CDR1 SGHTA, CDR2 FQGNSA. V shed 6 bases, J shed 7 bases, and the junction held 10 bases outside the gene matches. The CDR3 DNA reads TGTGCCAGCAGTGATCGACCGGGACAGGGGGCCCAGCCCCAGCATTTT. It yields the protein CASSDRPGQGAQPQHF.

This clonotype was counted ten times or more. This chain joins TRBV5-6 and TRBJ2-7; D might be TRBD1 (6 bases). Trimming removed 5 bases from V and 5 bases from J, with 23 bases in between. Per the germline V gene, CDR1 is SGHDT and CDR2 is YYEEEE. The CDR3 covers 16 residues. The CDR3 here is CASSLSGARGSHEQYF. CDR3 DNA sequence: TGTGCCAGCAGTCTCTCAGGGGCCCGAGGTAGCCACGAGCAGTACTTC.

The V and J genes are TRBV6-2 or TRBV6-3 and TRBJ2-7, with D uncertain. The CDR3 extends over 12 amino acids. The ends were cut back, 2 bases at V and 7 bases at J, with 9 bases in the middle. CDR1 and CDR2 from the germline V gene are MNHEY and SVGEGT. CDR3: CASSYPPGEQYF. As DNA, the CDR3 is TGTGCCAGCAGTTACCCACCAGGTGAGCAGTACTTC.

This clonotype is termed medium-sized (0.01 to 0.1%). The rearrangement joins TRBV7-2 to TRBJ2-3; weak D call: TRBD2 (7 bases). Germline V CDR1 and CDR2: SGHTA, FQGNSA. This CDR3 spans 17 amino acids. The V end lost 6 bases, the J end lost 6 bases, and 25 bases lay between the germline ends. CDR3 sequence reads: CASSVGGGRIRPDTQYF. Written as DNA, the CDR3 is TGTGCCAGCAGTGTAGGGGGGGGGAGAATTCGGCCGGATACGCAGTATTTT.

Relative to its sample, this clonotype is medium-sized (0.01 to 0.1%). V usage is TRBV6-2 or TRBV6-3 and J usage is TRBJ1-2, with unresolved D. Germline V gene data show CDR1 as MNHEY and CDR2 as SVGEGT. The CDR3 contains 15 residues. The ends were cut back, 5 bases at V and 4 bases at J, with 17 bases in the middle. CDR3 coding DNA: TGTGCCAGCAGTCCTAGAGGCCAGCATGGCTATGGCTACACCTTC. Protein sequence: CASSPRGQHGYGYTF.

This clonotype was picked up many times. CDR3 coding DNA: TGTGCCAGCAGATCCCGGGACAGGGGCCCGAACACTGAAGCTTTCTTT. Protein sequence: CASRSRDRGPNTEAFF. V gene TRBV12-3 or TRBV12-4 combines with J gene TRBJ1-1; 10 nucleotides match TRBD1. V lost 6 bases, J lost 1 base, and 8 bases stayed unmatched. The CDR3 is made up of 16 amino acids.

This chain connects TRBV6-6 to TRBJ1-3; no firm D call. This CDR3 has 15 residues. Between the trimmed V and J ends, which lost 4 bases and 1 base, there was a span of 11 bases. Germline assignment: CDR1 MNHNY and CDR2 SVGAGI (reference sequence). The CDR3 loop reads CASSSMHQSGNTIYF. In DNA form, the CDR3 reads TGTGCCAGCAGTTCAATGCACCAGTCTGGAAACACCATATATTTT.

This clonotype is categorized as medium-sized (0.01 to 0.1%). The chain carries TRBV18 and TRBJ2-7; D call uncertain. Trimming pared 3 bases from V and 2 bases from J, leaving 5 bases between. CDR3 length: 12 residues. Germline CDR1 and CDR2: KGHSH and LQKENI. The CDR3 nucleotides are TGTGCCAGCTCACCGGGAACCTACGAGCAGTACTTC. This gives the protein CASSPGTYEQYF.

This clonotype was seen just once. The rearrangement joins TRBV9 to TRBJ2-5, with 8 nucleotides matching TRBD2. The CDR3 runs 16 residues. Germline CDR1 is SGDLS and CDR2 is YYNGEE. The J segment lost 5 bases and the V segment lost 0 bases, leaving 9 bases of the junction unmatched. CDR3 amino acids: CASSVATRASGETQYF. The CDR3 region has the DNA TGTGCCAGCAGCGTAGCTACGAGGGCTAGCGGGGAGACCCAGTACTTC.

This clonotype occurred many times. V and J are TRBV12-3 or TRBV12-4 and TRBJ1-5; D ambiguous. The V gene lost 6 bases and the J gene lost 9 bases, with 12 bases spanning the gap. The CDR3 runs to 12 residues. As DNA, the CDR3 is TGTGCCAGCAGATATGGGGTCGGGCCCCAGCATTTT. Encoded protein: CASRYGVGPQHF.

About this clonotype: A read error may account for a junction end that differs from germline. The J gene is TRBJ1-2, the V gene TRBV12-3 or TRBV12-4, with 9 bases lining up with TRBD1. The CDR3 contains 13 residues. CDR3 amino acids: CASTTQGAPPATF. CDR3 sequence (DNA): TGTGCCAGCACCACACAGGGGGCCCCACCAGCAACTTTC.

Many counts were recorded for this clonotype. The rearrangement links TRBV6-2 or TRBV6-3 to TRBJ2-1; 7 bases match TRBD2. The CDR3 runs to 17 residues. Trimming cost V 3 bases and J 6 bases; bases outside gene matches: 14. CDR1 is MNHEY and CDR2 is SVGEGT in the germline V gene. The CDR3 DNA reads TGTGCCAGCAGTTATATCCAAGTAGGACTAGTGCTCAATGAGCAGTTCTTC. Its translation: CASSYIQVGLVLNEQFF.

The chain recombines TRBV7-9 with TRBJ1-5; 10 nucleotides line up with TRBD1. V shed 5 bases and J 5 bases; nucleotides not matched to a gene: 3. This CDR3 comprises 14 residues. Germline V lookup: CDR1 SEHNR, CDR2 FQNEAQ (reference sequence). The CDR3 loop reads CASSPGTGDQPQHF. CDR3 in DNA: TGTGCCAGCAGCCCTGGGACAGGGGATCAGCCCCAGCATTTT.

This clonotype was counted at least ten times. The CDR3 here is CSATSWDSTNTGELFF. The CDR3 bases are TGCAGTGCTACTTCCTGGGACAGTACGAACACCGGGGAGCTGTTTTTT. J is TRBJ2-2 and V is TRBV20-1, with TRBD1 matching over 7 bases. The CDR3 contains 16 residues. Germline V gives CDR1 DFQATT, CDR2 SNEGSKA (reference sequence). The V segment lost 4 bases and the J segment 0 bases; nucleotides outside the gene matches: 8.

On this clonotype: One base away lies a much larger clone, so this may be a sequencing read error. Since the CDR3 does not end with the conserved phenylalanine or tryptophan, this likely comes from a read error. The genes are TRBV7-2 and TRBJ2-3; 9 bases are shared with TRBD1. CDR1 is SGHTA, CDR2 FQGNSA, per germline. With V trimmed by 7 bases and J by 4 bases, 3 bases remained unmatched. CDR3 length: 13 residues. CDR3 in amino acids: CASTGQGADTQYL. As DNA, the CDR3 is TGTGCCAGCACGGGACAGGGTGCAGATACGCAGTATTTG.

This clonotype was seen repeatedly, ten times or more. This chain joins TRBV27 and TRBJ2-7; 10 nucleotides align to TRBD2. Germline V gene data show CDR1 as MNHEY and CDR2 as SMNVEV (reference sequence). Trimming removed 5 bases from V and 3 bases from J; junction bases left unmatched: 13. This CDR3 is 17 amino acids long. The CDR3 DNA is TGTGCCAGCAGTCCCCCGGGGGTAGCGGGAGGAATCTACGAGCAGTACTTC. This sequence encodes CASSPPGVAGGIYEQYF.

Only a few counts were recorded for this clonotype. The V and J genes are TRBV5-1 and TRBJ2-2; perhaps TRBD2 as D (6 bases). The germline V and J ends were trimmed by 7 bases and 0 bases, with 13 bases remaining between them. Germline V gene lookup returns CDR1 SGHRS and CDR2 YFSETQ. The CDR3 is 15 amino acids. Here the CDR3 DNA reads TGCGCCAGCTCTCTAGCGCCTGCGAACACCGGGGAGCTGTTTTTT. As protein: CASSLAPANTGELFF.